This T cell receptor (beta chain) emerged from a study of blood T cell repertoires in COVID-19. For the study at large: Samples of COVID-19 (acute and convalescent) were obtained from the United States, Italy and Spain. T cells, B-cell-depleted T cells, or PBMCs provided the cDNA or gDNA that served as material.

Enrollment of patients from Seattle took place during active infection, with longitudinal follow-up. Original processing methods: Estimated nucleated cell counts came from reference gene primer amplification. Sequenced by immunoSEQ multiplex PCR; TCRdb stores in-frame clones only, minus some. V and J calls and clone size are given by that table; D and trimming were obtained from the DNA. This table has about 160,000 clones, around 83% appearing once. This clone occurred once. The germline gives CDR1 SNHLY, CDR2 FYNNEI. The CDR3 sequence is 15 residues long. Trimming stripped 3 bases from V and 3 bases from J, with 9 bases between.

The sequence was obtained from a woman aged 50 to 60 with COVID-19, enrolled during active disease. This rearrangement joins TRBV2 to TRBJ1-6; TRBD1 is a possible D gene (5 bases). The sample consisted of peripheral blood. The CDR3 DNA reads TGTGCCAGCAGTGAGGAGACAGACTATAATTCACCCCTCCACTTT. Its protein product is CASSEETDYNSPLHF.